The 15 T cell receptor beta chains reported below all come from one sample, sequenced in a study of blood T cell repertoires in COVID-19. Libraries were prepared by immunoSEQ multiplex PCR; TCRdb keeps only in-frame clonotypes and omits some of them. The sample includes tens of thousands of clones, approximately 91% of them seen just once. The sample was peripheral blood. These receptors came from a man aged 60 to 69 with COVID-19, enrolled during active disease.

The rearrangement uses TRBV12-3 or TRBV12-4 and TRBJ2-5, with D maybe TRBD2 (5 bases). The CDR3 runs to 12 residues. Trimming left V 8 bases short and J 3 bases short, with 10 bases between. In DNA form, the CDR3 reads TGTGCCAGCGGTCAGACTAAAGAGACCCAGTACTTC. Translating it yields CASGQTKETQYF.

This rearrangement joins TRBV28 to TRBJ2-5, with D possibly TRBD2 on 5 matching bases. V dropped 1 base and J dropped 5 bases, with 17 bases sitting between them. The germline gives CDR1 MDHEN, CDR2 SYDVKM. CDR3 length equals 16 residues. In DNA form, the CDR3 reads TGTGCCAGCAGTTTATCGCTAGCTTCCAACGAGGAGACCCAGTACTTC. Translating it yields CASSLSLASNEETQYF.

The J gene is TRBJ1-5, the V gene TRBV5-4; 7 bases are shared with TRBD1. This CDR3 is built from 15 residues. The germline CDR1 and CDR2 sequences are SGHNT and YYREEE (reference sequence). The junction had 9 bases not matched to a gene; V was cut back by 4 bases and J by 5 bases. CDR3 coding DNA: TGTGCCAGCAGCACCAACCCAGGGGGTGATCAGCCCCAGCATTTT. Encoded protein: CASSTNPGGDQPQHF.

This clone has a single count. The gene calls are TRBV5-4 and TRBJ1-6, with a weak D call TRBD1 (6 bases). V dropped 3 bases and J dropped 8 bases, with 18 bases sitting between them. The germline V gene encodes CDR1 SGHNT and CDR2 YYREEE (reference sequence). The CDR3 runs 16 residues. For the CDR3, the DNA is TGTGCCAGCAGCTCAGCGACAGGCCCCGAAGATTCACCCCTCCACTTT. This codes for CASSSATGPEDSPLHF.

The chain employs TRBV19 and TRBJ1-6, with 12 bases identical to TRBD1. There are 15 residues in the CDR3. In germline, CDR1 is LNHDA, CDR2 SQIVND (reference sequence). J was trimmed by 9 bases and V by 4 bases; bases with no gene match: 4. CDR3 residues: CASSSRDRGRSPLHF. For the CDR3, the DNA is TGTGCCAGTAGTAGCCGGGACAGGGGGCGTTCACCCCTCCACTTT.

This chain joins TRBV9 and TRBJ2-3; TRBD2 agrees at 9 bases. After removal of 3 bases from V and 2 bases from J, the junction contained 7 bases not matched to a gene. This CDR3 has 16 amino acids. The germline CDR1 and CDR2 sequences are SGDLS and YYNGEE. CDR3 amino acids: CASSGVAGATTDTQYF. The CDR3 nucleotides are TGTGCCAGCAGCGGGGTAGCGGGAGCGACCACAGATACGCAGTATTTT.

The V gene is TRBV5-1, the J gene TRBJ1-4; 7 nucleotides agree with TRBD1. The ends lost 4 bases at V and 8 bases at J; junction bases unmatched: 5. This CDR3 has 13 amino acids. The germline CDR1 and CDR2 sequences are SGHRS and YFSETQ. In nucleotides, the CDR3 is TGCGCCAGCAGCAAAGGGACAGCCGAAAAACTGTTTTTT. Encoded protein: CASSKGTAEKLFF.

The V and J genes are TRBV19 and TRBJ2-1; D ambiguous. In germline, CDR1 is LNHDA, CDR2 SQIVND (reference sequence). V was trimmed by 6 bases and J by 5 bases, leaving 5 bases between them. The CDR3 contains 11 residues. CDR3 nucleotides: TGTGCCAGTAGCCTTCACAATGAGCAGTTCTTC. Translating it yields CASSLHNEQFF. Supplemented by reference TRBV19 and TRBJ2-1, the full variable domain reads DGGITQSPKYLFRKEGQNVTLSCEQNLNHDAMYWYRQDPGQGLRLIYYSQIVNDFQKGDIAEGYSVSREKKESFPLTVTSAQKNPTAFYLCASSLHNEQFFGPGTRLTVL.

This chain uses TRBV5-6 with TRBJ2-7; D possibly corresponds to TRBD1 (6 bases). Trimming took 0 bases from V and 1 from J, leaving 14 bases between them. CDR1 and CDR2 (germline): SGHDT, YYEEEE. This CDR3 is built from 16 residues. The CDR3 here is CASSLAGRTASYEQYF. The CDR3 bases are TGTGCCAGCAGCTTGGCAGGTAGGACAGCATCCTACGAGCAGTACTTC.

The J gene is TRBJ1-1, the V gene TRBV27; weak D call: TRBD1 (5 bases). This CDR3 comprises 13 residues. The germline V and J ends were trimmed by 4 bases and 8 bases, with 14 bases remaining between them. Per the germline V gene, CDR1 is MNHEY and CDR2 is SMNVEV (reference sequence). The CDR3 DNA reads as TGTGCCAGCAGTTCCCCCGGACACGCCGAAGCTTTCTTT. Translated: CASSSPGHAEAFF.

The rearrangement joins TRBV4-1 to TRBJ1-2, with 8 bases matching TRBD1. The CDR3 spans 14 residues. Germline-derived CDR1 and CDR2 are MGHRA and YSYEKL. Trimming cost V 4 bases and J 8 bases; bases outside gene matches: 9. CDR3 bases: TGCGCCAGCAGCCCGGACAGGGCCTTAGGGGGCTACACCTTC. It codes for CASSPDRALGGYTF.

This rearrangement joins TRBV11-3 to TRBJ2-1, with 11 positions matching TRBD2. CDR1 is SGHNT, CDR2 YENEEA, per germline. This CDR3 contains 18 residues. Germline trimming cut 5 bases from V and 3 bases from J; bases unmatched to any gene: 12. As DNA, the CDR3 is TGTGCCAGCAGCCAACCGGTTAGCGGGAGGGACCACTACAATGAGCAGTTCTTC. Its protein is CASSQPVSGRDHYNEQFF. Filled out from reference TRBV11-3 and TRBJ2-1, the complete variable domain reads EAGVVQSPRYKIIEKKQPVAFWCNPISGHNTLYWYLQNLGQGPELLIRYENEEAVDDSQLPKDRFSAERLKGVDSTLKIQPAELGDSAVYLCASSQPVSGRDHYNEQFFGPGTRLTVL.

A word on this clone: Different DNA sequences within this sample yield the same CDR3. The CDR3 sequence: CASSLSSGNTIYF. Here the CDR3 DNA reads TGCGCCAGCAGCTTGTCGAGTGGAAACACCATATATTTT. V and J are TRBV5-1 and TRBJ1-3; no reliable D call. V lost 1 base, J lost 3 bases, and 5 bases lay in between. Germline assignment: CDR1 SGHRS and CDR2 YFSETQ. The CDR3 runs to 13 residues. The variable domain in full, with the rest retrieved from reference TRBV5-1 and TRBJ1-3, is KAGVTQTPRYLIKTRGQQVTLSCSPISGHRSVSWYQQTPGQGLQFLFEYFSETQRNKGNFPGRFSGRQFSNSRSEMNVSTLELGDSALYLCASSLSSGNTIYFGEGSWLTVV.

The chain joins TRBV24-1 to TRBJ1-1, with TRBD1 as a possible D gene (5 bases). The CDR3 consists of 15 residues. V was pared by 4 bases and J by 3 bases, with 14 bases between. The V gene's germline CDR1 is KGHDR and CDR2 SFDVKD. CDR3 coding DNA: TGTGCCACCAGTGACTCCCAGGGAGGGGACACTGAAGCTTTCTTT. Translating it yields CATSDSQGGDTEAFF.

The chain employs TRBV27 and TRBJ2-7, with D hard to call. Germline V gene data show CDR1 as MNHEY and CDR2 as SMNVEV (reference sequence). The CDR3 runs 12 residues. The germline V and J ends were trimmed by 6 bases and 6 bases, with 12 bases remaining between them. CDR3 protein: CASSSHLAEQYF. The CDR3 nucleotides read TGTGCCAGCAGCTCCCATTTGGCCGAGCAGTACTTC.